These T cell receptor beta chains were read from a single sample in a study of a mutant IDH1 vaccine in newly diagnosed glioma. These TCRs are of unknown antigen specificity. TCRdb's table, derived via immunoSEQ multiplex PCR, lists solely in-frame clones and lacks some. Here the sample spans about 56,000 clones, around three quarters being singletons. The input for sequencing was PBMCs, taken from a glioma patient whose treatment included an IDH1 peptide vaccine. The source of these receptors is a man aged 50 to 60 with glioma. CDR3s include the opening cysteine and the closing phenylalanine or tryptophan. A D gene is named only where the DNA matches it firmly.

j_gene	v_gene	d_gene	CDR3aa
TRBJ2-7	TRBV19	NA	CASSITDPYEQYF
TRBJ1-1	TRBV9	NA	CASSVDTLAEMNTEAFF
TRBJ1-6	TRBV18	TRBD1	CASSPGVETGYSPLHF
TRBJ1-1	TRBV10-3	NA	CAISDPGTVENTEAFF
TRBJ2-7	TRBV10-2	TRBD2	CASSERGPSGGEEQYF
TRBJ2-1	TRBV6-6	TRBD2	CASSPPRAGASDEQFF
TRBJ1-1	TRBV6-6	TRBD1	CASSYGTGRLKAFF
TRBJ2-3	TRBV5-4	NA	CASTRQVTDTQYF
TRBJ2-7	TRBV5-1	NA	CASSLGDLSYEQYF
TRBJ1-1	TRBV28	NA	CASSPSQGWGTEAFF
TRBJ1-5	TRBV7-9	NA	CASSPDKGRQPQHF
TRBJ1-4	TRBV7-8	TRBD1	CASSLVRDRDEKLFF
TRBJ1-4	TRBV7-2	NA	CASSLGGEKLFF
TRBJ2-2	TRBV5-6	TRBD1	CASSSLGQGRRTGELFF
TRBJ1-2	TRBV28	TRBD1	CASRSGGGYGYTF
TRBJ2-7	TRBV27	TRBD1	CASSLAGGYEQYF
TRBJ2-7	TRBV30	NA	CAWMATYEQYF
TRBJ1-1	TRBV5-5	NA	CASSPGGPGNTEAFF
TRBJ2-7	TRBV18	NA	CASSPPSKEAYEQYF
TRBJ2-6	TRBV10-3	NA	CAISLQGSGANVLTF
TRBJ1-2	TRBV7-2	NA	CASSLEAWNYGYTF
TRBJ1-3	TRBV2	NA	CATKGQSGNTIYF
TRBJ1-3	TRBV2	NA	CASRGLSGNTIYF
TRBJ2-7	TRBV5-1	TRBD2	CASSLATGGVYEQYF
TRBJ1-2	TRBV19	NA	CASSASTGYGYTF
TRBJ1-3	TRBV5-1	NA	CASSFQDTIYF
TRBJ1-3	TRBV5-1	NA	CASSLGTDLNTIYF
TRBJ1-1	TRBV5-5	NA	CASSFTGDEAFF
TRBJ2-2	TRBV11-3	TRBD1	CASSTAGGAGTGELFF
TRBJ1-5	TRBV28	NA	CASSVNQPQHF
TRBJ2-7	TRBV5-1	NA	CASSLETVSYEQYF
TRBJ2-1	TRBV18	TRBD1	CASSPPPARTGTYNEQFF
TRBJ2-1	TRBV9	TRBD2	CASSVGGGPYNEQFF